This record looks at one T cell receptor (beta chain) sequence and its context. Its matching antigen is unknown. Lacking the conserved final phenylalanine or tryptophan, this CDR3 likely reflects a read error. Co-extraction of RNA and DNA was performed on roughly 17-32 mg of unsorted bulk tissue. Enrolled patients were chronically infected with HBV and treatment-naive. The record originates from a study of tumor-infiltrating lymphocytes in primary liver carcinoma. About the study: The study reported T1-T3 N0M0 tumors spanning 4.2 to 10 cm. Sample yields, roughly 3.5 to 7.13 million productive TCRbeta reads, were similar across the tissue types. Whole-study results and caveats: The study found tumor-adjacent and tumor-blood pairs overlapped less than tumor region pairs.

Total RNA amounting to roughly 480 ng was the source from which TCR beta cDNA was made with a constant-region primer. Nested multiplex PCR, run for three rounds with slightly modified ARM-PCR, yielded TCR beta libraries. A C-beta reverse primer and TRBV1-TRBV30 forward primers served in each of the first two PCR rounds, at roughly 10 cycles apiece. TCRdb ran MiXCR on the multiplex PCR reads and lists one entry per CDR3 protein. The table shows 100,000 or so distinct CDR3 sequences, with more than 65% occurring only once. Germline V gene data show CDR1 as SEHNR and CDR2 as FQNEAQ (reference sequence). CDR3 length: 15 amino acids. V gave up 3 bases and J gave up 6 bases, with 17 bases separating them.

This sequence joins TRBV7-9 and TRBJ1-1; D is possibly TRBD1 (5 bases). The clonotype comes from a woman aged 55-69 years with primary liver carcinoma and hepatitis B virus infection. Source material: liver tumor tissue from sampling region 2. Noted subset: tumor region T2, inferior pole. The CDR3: CASSLSRAGLSEAFL. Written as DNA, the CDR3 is TGTGCCAGCAGCTTGTCCAGGGCTGGTCTATCTGAAGCTTTCTTG.